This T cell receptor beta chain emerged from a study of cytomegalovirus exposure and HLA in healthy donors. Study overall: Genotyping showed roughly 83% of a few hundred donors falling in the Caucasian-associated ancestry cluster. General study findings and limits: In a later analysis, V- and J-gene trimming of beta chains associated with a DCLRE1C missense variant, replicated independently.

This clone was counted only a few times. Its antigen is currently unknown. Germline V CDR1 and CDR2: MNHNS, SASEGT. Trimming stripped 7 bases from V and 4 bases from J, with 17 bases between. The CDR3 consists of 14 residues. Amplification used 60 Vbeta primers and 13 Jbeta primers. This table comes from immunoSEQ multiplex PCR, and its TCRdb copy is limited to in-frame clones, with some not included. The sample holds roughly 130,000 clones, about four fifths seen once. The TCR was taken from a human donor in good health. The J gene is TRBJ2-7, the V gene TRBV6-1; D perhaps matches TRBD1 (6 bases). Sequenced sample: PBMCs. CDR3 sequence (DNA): TGTGCCAGCACAGGGGCGCGGATAGGATACGAGCAGTACTTC. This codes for CASTGARIGYEQYF.